This TCR beta chain was captured in a study of PD-1 blockade in mismatch repair-deficient tumors. Study-wide background: Patients had about 13 mismatch repair-deficient cancer types and were previously treated and progressing.

The data were produced by immunoSEQ multiplex PCR, yet TCRdb's version contains in-frame clones alone and is incomplete. The sample holds about 51,000 clones, around 85% seen once. In regard to this clone: As yet, its antigen is unknown.

The CDR3 has 14 residues. The V and J ends lost 0 bases and 3 bases respectively, with 5 bases between them. CDR1 is SGHTA, CDR2 FQGTGA, per germline. All patients were mismatch repair deficient, assessed by either PCR or immunohistochemistry. Study-wide results and caveats: Tumor-resident clones, often absent from pretreatment blood, expanded after pembrolizumab and then contracted.

The specimen was peripheral blood, collected more than 19 weeks after starting pembrolizumab. The chain employs TRBV7-3 and TRBJ2-2; weak D call: TRBD2 (5 bases). The TCR was taken from an adult with mismatch repair-deficient cancer. CDR3 amino acids: CASSLTRDTGELFF. Written as DNA, the CDR3 is TGTGCCAGCAGCTTAACGCGGGACACCGGGGAGCTGTTTTTT.